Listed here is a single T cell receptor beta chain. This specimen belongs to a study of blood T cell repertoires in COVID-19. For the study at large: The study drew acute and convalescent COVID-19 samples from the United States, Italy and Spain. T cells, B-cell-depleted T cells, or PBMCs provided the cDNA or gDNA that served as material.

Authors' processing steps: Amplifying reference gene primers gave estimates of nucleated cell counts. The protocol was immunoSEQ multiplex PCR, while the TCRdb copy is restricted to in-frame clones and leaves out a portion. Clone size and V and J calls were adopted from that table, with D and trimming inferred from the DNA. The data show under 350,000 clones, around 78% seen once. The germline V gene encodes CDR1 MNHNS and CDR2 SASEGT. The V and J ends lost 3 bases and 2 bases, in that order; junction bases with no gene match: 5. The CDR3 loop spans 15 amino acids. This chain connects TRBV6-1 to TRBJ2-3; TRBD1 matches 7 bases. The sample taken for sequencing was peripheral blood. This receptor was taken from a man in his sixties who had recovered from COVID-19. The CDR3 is CASSELGQNTDTQYF. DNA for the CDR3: TGTGCCAGCAGTGAGTTGGGACAGAACACAGATACGCAGTATTTT.